These 20 T cell receptor beta chains share one sample of origin, sequenced in a study of blood T cell repertoires in COVID-19 (dated by TCRdb to about 2020). Library preparation was by the immunoSEQ multiplex PCR assay. In TCRdb, the immuneACCESS table is reduced to in-frame sequences with V and J assigned. These tables do not hold every clone; where another copy was compared, an unresolved V gene accounts for under half, and the others remain unexplained. A total of hundreds of thousands of clones appear in this sample, 85% to 90% of them only once. Jointly, the top ten make up 3% to 4% of the sample. The sample taken for sequencing was PBMCs or T cells enriched from blood (not recorded which). The receptor source for this set is a woman aged 25 to 45 with acute COVID-19.

The rearrangement joins TRBV7-2 to TRBJ2-7; TRBD2 aligns across 13 bases. Per germline, CDR1 SGHTA and CDR2 FQGNSA. With V trimmed by 4 bases and J by 2 bases, 8 bases remained unmatched. The CDR3 extends over 17 amino acids. CDR3 residues: CASSSPLGTSGAYEQYF. CDR3 nucleotide sequence: TGTGCCAGCAGCTCTCCTCTTGGGACTAGCGGGGCCTACGAGCAGTACTTC.

The rearrangement links TRBV19 to TRBJ1-2; 10 nucleotides agree with TRBD1. The length of the CDR3 is 16 residues. After removal of 4 bases from V and 6 bases from J, the junction contained 11 bases not matched to a gene. CDR1 is LNHDA, CDR2 SQIVND, per germline (reference sequence). CDR3 residues: CASSSGTGARPDGYTF. In DNA, the CDR3 is TGTGCCAGTAGTAGCGGGACAGGGGCACGGCCCGATGGCTACACCTTC.

This rearrangement joins TRBV4-2 to TRBJ2-3; perhaps TRBD1 as D (5 bases). Germline V gives CDR1 LGHNA, CDR2 YNFKEQ. Trimming removed 1 base from V and 0 bases from J, with 8 bases in between. The CDR3 is 15 residues long. The CDR3: CASSQGGTSTDTQYF. CDR3 DNA sequence: TGTGCCAGCAGCCAAGGGGGCACAAGCACAGATACGCAGTATTTT.

The CDR3 is CAWSVPIVQGALGYTF. The DNA for the CDR3 is TGTGCCTGGAGTGTACCTATCGTTCAGGGGGCTCTTGGCTACACCTTC. V usage is TRBV30 and J usage is TRBJ1-2; TRBD1 matches 8 bases. J lost 7 bases, V lost 0 bases, and 13 bases had no gene match. CDR1 GTSNPN and CDR2 SVGIG come from the germline V gene (reference sequence). This CDR3 spans 16 amino acids.

The chain links TRBV5-8 to TRBJ1-4; 9 nucleotides agree with TRBD1. The CDR3 covers 16 residues. The V and J ends lost 0 bases and 8 bases, in that order; junction bases with no gene match: 8. Germline assignment: CDR1 SGHTS and CDR2 YDEGEE. CDR3 region: CASSLGGTGSGEKLFF. CDR3 nucleotide sequence: TGTGCCAGCAGCTTGGGAGGGACAGGGAGTGGAGAAAAACTGTTTTTT. Full variable domain (rest looked up from reference TRBV5-8 and TRBJ1-4): EAGVTQSPTHLIKTRGQQATLRCSPISGHTSVYWYQQALGLGLQFLLWYDEGEERNRGNFPPRFSGRQFPNYSSELNVNALELEDSALYLCASSLGGTGSGEKLFFGSGTQLSVL.

The chain is built from TRBV19 and TRBJ1-5, with TRBD1 matching over 10 bases. In germline, CDR1 is LNHDA, CDR2 SQIVND (reference sequence). The CDR3 is made up of 14 amino acids. With 10 bases clipped from V and 7 bases from J, the junction kept 10 bases outside the gene matches. The CDR3 is CATMGQGFSQPQHF. The CDR3 DNA reads as TGTGCCACCATGGGACAGGGGTTCAGCCAGCCCCAGCATTTT.

This clone was counted once. J is TRBJ1-3 and V is TRBV9; D is undetermined. This CDR3 is 15 amino acids long. Trimming took 2 bases from V and 2 from J, leaving 11 bases between them. The germline CDR1 and CDR2 sequences are SGDLS and YYNGEE. Here the CDR3 reads CASSVGDGPGNTIYF. DNA for the CDR3: TGTGCCAGCAGCGTTGGTGATGGGCCTGGAAACACCATATATTTT.

J is TRBJ1-1 and V is TRBV28; D not certain. The CDR3 runs 15 residues. CDR1 and CDR2 from the germline V gene are MDHEN and SYDVKM. Trimming took off 3 bases at V and 1 base at J, with 12 bases between the two ends. The CDR3 coding sequence is TGTGCCAGCAGTTTTCCCACCCCTAGGAACACTGAAGCTTTCTTT. This codes for CASSFPTPRNTEAFF.

The J gene is TRBJ1-6, the V gene TRBV6-5; unclear D gene. The CDR3 contains 14 residues. Germline CDR1 MNHEY, CDR2 SVGAGI. The V end lost 0 bases, the J end lost 7 bases, and 7 bases lay between the germline ends. The CDR3 DNA reads TGTGCCAGCAGTTACTCCGGGAGGAATTCACCCCTCCACTTT. Translation gives CASSYSGRNSPLHF.

The chain carries TRBV14 and TRBJ1-1; a possible D gene is TRBD1 (5 bases). Trimming pared 4 bases from V and 2 bases from J, leaving 8 bases between. This CDR3 is built from 13 residues. Germline CDR1 is SGHDN and CDR2 is FVKESK. CDR3 DNA: TGTGCCAGCAGCCGAACAGGAAACACTGAAGCTTTCTTT. Its protein product is CASSRTGNTEAFF. The full variable domain, completed using reference TRBV14 and TRBJ1-1, is EAGVTQFPSHSVIEKGQTVTLRCDPISGHDNLYWYRRVMGKEIKFLLHFVKESKQDESGMPNNRFLAERTGGTYSTLKVQPAELEDSGVYFCASSRTGNTEAFFGQGTRLTVV.

Here the CDR3 DNA reads TGCGCCAGCAGCGCACAGGGGTCCCAAAACATTCAGTACTTC. Amino acids: CASSAQGSQNIQYF. The rearrangement joins TRBV5-1 to TRBJ2-4, with TRBD1 matching over 7 bases. The CDR3 runs to 14 residues. The germline V gene encodes CDR1 SGHRS and CDR2 YFSETQ. V trimming: 4 bases; J trimming: 5 bases; junction bases outside the gene matches: 6.

V and J are TRBV5-1 and TRBJ2-6; no clear D. Germline loops: CDR1 SGHRS, CDR2 YFSETQ. The CDR3 runs to 14 residues. The V gene lost 0 bases and the J gene lost 4 bases, with 5 bases spanning the gap. The CDR3 DNA sequence: TGCGCCAGCAGCTTGGCTTCCGGGGCCAACGTCCTGACTTTC. Translated: CASSLASGANVLTF.

This chain joins TRBV7-6 and TRBJ1-3; tentative D call: TRBD1 (6 bases). Deletions cut 5 bases from V and 0 bases from J, with 14 bases between. This CDR3 has 16 amino acids. Germline V CDR1 and CDR2: SGHVS, FNYEAQ. DNA for the CDR3: TGTGCCAGCAGCCCCTGGACAGAACCCTCTGGAAACACCATATATTTT. Translated: CASSPWTEPSGNTIYF.

V is TRBV24-1 and J is TRBJ2-7; tentatively, D is TRBD2 (5 bases). Germline CDR1 and CDR2: KGHDR and SFDVKD. The CDR3 runs 15 residues. V dropped 3 bases and J dropped 4 bases, with 15 bases sitting between them. Here the CDR3 reads CATSDPKTGLYEQYF. The CDR3 coding sequence is TGTGCCACCAGTGATCCTAAAACTGGACTTTACGAGCAGTACTTC.

The chain couples TRBV7-9 to TRBJ2-1, with 8 bases that match TRBD2. The CDR3 is made up of 14 amino acids. Germline lookup yields CDR1 SEHNR and CDR2 FQNEAQ (reference sequence). V trimming: 5 bases; J trimming: 5 bases; junction bases outside the gene matches: 5. The CDR3 DNA reads TGTGCCAGCAGCATCCGGGGGGGCGACAATGAGCAGTTCTTC. It yields the protein CASSIRGGDNEQFF. The variable domain in full, completed from reference TRBV7-9 and TRBJ2-1, reads DTGVSQNPRHKITKRGQNVTFRCDPISEHNRLYWYRQTLGQGPEFLTYFQNEAQLEKSRLLSDRFSAERPKGSFSTLEIQRTEQGDSAMYLCASSIRGGDNEQFFGPGTRLTVL.

V gene TRBV5-1 combines with J gene TRBJ2-3; D possibly corresponds to TRBD2 (7 bases). The germline V and J ends were trimmed by 2 bases and 3 bases, with 10 bases remaining between them. In germline, CDR1 is SGHRS, CDR2 YFSETQ. The CDR3 runs to 14 residues. CDR3 protein: CASSFGGRTDTQYF. In nucleotides, the CDR3 is TGCGCCAGCAGCTTCGGGGGGCGGACAGATACGCAGTATTTT. Variable domain in full (rest from reference TRBV5-1 and TRBJ2-3): KAGVTQTPRYLIKTRGQQVTLSCSPISGHRSVSWYQQTPGQGLQFLFEYFSETQRNKGNFPGRFSGRQFSNSRSEMNVSTLELGDSALYLCASSFGGRTDTQYFGPGTRLTVL.

The chain combines TRBV3-1 (or the pseudogene TRBV3-2) with TRBJ1-2, with D unresolved. CDR1 and CDR2 (germline): LGHDT, YNNKEL (reference sequence). This CDR3 comprises 14 residues. Between the trimmed V and J ends, which lost 3 bases and 0 bases, there was a span of 8 bases. The CDR3 sequence: CASSHGLTNYGYTF. The CDR3 coding sequence is TGTGCCAGCAGCCACGGACTCACTAACTATGGCTACACCTTC.

This chain links TRBV30 with TRBJ1-1, with a weak D call TRBD1 (6 bases). V was cut by 8 bases and J by 10 bases, with 17 bases left in between. The CDR3 has 11 amino acids. Germline CDR1 GTSNPN, CDR2 SVGIG (reference sequence). Here the CDR3 reads CAGYRDGGAFF. The CDR3 DNA follows: TGTGCCGGGTACAGGGATGGGGGAGCTTTCTTT.

The gene calls are TRBV3-1 (or the pseudogene TRBV3-2) and TRBJ1-1; 10 bases are a match to TRBD1. Germline V lookup: CDR1 LGHDT, CDR2 YNNKEL (reference sequence). The J segment lost 4 bases and the V segment lost 1 base, leaving 0 bases of the junction unmatched. This CDR3 has 14 residues. The chain's CDR3 is CASSQGTGGTEAFF. The DNA for the CDR3 is TGTGCCAGCAGCCAAGGGACAGGGGGCACTGAAGCTTTCTTT.

This clone was counted a few times. V is TRBV5-1 and J is TRBJ2-5; TRBD2 might be the D (5 bases). CDR3 length equals 13 residues. Trimming pared 4 bases from V and 1 base from J, leaving 8 bases between. Germline V gene sequence: CDR1 SGHRS, CDR2 YFSETQ. CDR3 sequence (DNA): TGCGCCAGCAGCCGCGGGTCCCAAGAGACCCAGTACTTC. Amino acids: CASSRGSQETQYF.